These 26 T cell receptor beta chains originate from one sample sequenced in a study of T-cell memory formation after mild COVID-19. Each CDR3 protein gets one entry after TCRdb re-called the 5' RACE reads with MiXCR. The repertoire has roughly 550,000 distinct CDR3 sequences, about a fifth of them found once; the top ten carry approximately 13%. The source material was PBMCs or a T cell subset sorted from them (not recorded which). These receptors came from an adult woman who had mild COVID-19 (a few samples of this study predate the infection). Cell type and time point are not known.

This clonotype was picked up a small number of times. Written as DNA, the CDR3 is TGTGCCAGCAGTTTTAACGGGGCGGGCACAGATACGCAGTATTTT. It yields the protein CASSFNGAGTDTQYF. V is TRBV12-3 or TRBV12-4 and J is TRBJ2-3, with D possibly being TRBD1 or TRBD2 (5 bases each). The V end was cut by 3 bases, the J end by 1 base, with 11 bases between. This CDR3 comprises 15 residues.

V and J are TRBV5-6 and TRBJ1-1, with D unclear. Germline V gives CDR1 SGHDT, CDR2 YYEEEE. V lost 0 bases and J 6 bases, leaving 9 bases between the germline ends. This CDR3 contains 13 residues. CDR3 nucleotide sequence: TGTGCCAGCAGCTTGGTTACGACGGCTGAAGCTTTCTTT. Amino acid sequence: CASSLVTTAEAFF.

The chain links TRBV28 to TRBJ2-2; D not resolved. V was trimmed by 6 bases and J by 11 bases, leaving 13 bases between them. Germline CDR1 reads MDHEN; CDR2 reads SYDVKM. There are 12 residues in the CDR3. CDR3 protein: CASSWTVGELFF. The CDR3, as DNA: TGTGCCAGCAGCTGGACGGTCGGAGAGCTGTTTTTT.

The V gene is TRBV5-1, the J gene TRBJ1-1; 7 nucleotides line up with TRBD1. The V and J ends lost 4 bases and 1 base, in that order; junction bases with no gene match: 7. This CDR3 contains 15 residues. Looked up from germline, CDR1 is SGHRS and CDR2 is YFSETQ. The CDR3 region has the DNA TGCGCCAGCAGCGTACTGGGACAGAAGAACACTGAAGCTTTCTTT. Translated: CASSVLGQKNTEAFF. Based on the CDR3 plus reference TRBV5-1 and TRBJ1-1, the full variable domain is KAGVTQTPRYLIKTRGQQVTLSCSPISGHRSVSWYQQTPGQGLQFLFEYFSETQRNKGNFPGRFSGRQFSNSRSEMNVSTLELGDSALYLCASSVLGQKNTEAFFGQGTRLTVV.

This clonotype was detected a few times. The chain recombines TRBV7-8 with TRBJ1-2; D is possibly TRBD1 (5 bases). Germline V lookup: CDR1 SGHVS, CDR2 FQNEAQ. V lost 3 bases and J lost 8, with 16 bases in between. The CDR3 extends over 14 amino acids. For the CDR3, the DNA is TGTGCCAGCAGCTTGGGGGATGGGGTAGGCGGCTACACCTTC. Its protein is CASSLGDGVGGYTF.

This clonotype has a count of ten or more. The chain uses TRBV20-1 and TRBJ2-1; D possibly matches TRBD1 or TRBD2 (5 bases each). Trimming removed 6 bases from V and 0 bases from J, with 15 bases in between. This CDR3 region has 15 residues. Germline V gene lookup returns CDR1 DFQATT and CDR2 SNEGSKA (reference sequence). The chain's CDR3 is CSAASLGRSYNEQFF. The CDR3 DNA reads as TGCAGTGCAGCTTCATTGGGACGCTCCTACAATGAGCAGTTCTTC.

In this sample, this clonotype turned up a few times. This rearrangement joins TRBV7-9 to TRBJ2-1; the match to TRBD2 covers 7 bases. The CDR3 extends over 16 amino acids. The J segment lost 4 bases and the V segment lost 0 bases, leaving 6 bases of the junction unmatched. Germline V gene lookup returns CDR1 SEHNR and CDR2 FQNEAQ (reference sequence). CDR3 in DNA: TGTGCCAGCAGCTTAGCGGGAGGGCCCTCGTACAATGAGCAGTTCTTC. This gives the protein CASSLAGGPSYNEQFF.

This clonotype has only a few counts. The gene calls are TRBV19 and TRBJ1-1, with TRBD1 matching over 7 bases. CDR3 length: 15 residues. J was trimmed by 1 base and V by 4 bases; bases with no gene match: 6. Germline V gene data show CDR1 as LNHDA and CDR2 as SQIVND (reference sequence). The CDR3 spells CASSTTGAQNTEAFF. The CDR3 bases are TGTGCCAGTAGTACCACAGGGGCCCAGAACACTGAAGCTTTCTTT.

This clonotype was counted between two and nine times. CDR3 protein: CASSESKKIVSTDTQYF. In DNA, the CDR3 is TGCGCCAGCAGTGAGTCAAAGAAGATAGTCTCGACAGATACGCAGTATTTT. The genes are TRBV10-2 and TRBJ2-3; unclear D gene. The CDR3 extends over 17 amino acids. The germline V gene has CDR1 WSHSY and CDR2 SAAADI. The germline V and J ends were trimmed by 0 bases and 3 bases, with 16 bases remaining between them.

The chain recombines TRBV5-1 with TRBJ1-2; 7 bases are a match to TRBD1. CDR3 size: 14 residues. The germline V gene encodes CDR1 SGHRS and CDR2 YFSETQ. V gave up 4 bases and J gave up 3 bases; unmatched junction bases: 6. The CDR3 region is CASSQTTGDYGYTF. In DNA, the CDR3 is TGCGCCAGCAGCCAAACTACAGGGGACTATGGCTACACCTTC.

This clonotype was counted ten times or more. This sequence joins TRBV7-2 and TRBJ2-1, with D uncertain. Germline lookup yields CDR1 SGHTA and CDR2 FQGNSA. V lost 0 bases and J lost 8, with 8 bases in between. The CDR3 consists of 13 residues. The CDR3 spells CASSLAEMDEQFF. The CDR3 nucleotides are TGTGCCAGCAGCTTAGCGGAAATGGATGAGCAGTTCTTC.

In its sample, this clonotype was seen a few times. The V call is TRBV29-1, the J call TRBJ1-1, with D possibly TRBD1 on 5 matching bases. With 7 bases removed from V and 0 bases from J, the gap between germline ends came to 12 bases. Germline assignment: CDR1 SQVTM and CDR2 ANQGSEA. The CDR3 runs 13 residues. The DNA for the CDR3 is TGCAGCGCCACAGGTTTCATGAACACTGAAGCTTTCTTT. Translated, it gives CSATGFMNTEAFF.

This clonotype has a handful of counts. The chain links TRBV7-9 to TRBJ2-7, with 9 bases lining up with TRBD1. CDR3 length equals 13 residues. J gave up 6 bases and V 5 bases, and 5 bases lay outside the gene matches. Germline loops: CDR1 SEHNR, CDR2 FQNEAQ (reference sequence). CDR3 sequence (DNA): TGTGCCAGCAGCCCCGGGACAGGGCGCGAGCAGTACTTC. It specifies CASSPGTGREQYF.

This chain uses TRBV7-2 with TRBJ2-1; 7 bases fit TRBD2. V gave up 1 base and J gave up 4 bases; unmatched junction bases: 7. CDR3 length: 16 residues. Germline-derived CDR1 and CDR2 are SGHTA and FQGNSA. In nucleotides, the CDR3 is TGTGCCAGCAGCTTAGTGGGCGGGAGTGGGTACAATGAGCAGTTCTTC. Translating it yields CASSLVGGSGYNEQFF. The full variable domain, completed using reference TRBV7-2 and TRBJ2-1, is GAGVSQSPSNKVTEKGKDVELRCDPISGHTALYWYRQSLGQGLEFLIYFQGNSAPDKSGLPSDRFSAERTGGSVSTLTIQRTQQEDSAVYLCASSLVGGSGYNEQFFGPGTRLTVL.

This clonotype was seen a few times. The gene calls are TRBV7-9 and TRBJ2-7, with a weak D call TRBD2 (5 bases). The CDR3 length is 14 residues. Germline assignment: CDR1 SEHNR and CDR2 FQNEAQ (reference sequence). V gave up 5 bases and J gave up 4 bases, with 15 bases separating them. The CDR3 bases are TGTGCCAGCAGCCTCCCCGAGGGTTTGTACGAGCAGTACTTC. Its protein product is CASSLPEGLYEQYF.

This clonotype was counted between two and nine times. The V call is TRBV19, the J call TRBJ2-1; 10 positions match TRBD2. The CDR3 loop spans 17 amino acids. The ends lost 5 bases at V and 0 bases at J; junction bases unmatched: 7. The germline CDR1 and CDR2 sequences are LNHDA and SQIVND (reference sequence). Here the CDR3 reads CASSSLSGRNSYNEQFF. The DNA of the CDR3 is TGTGCCAGTAGTTCACTTAGCGGGAGGAACTCCTACAATGAGCAGTTCTTC. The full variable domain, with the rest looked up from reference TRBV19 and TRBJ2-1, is DGGITQSPKYLFRKEGQNVTLSCEQNLNHDAMYWYRQDPGQGLRLIYYSQIVNDFQKGDIAEGYSVSREKKESFPLTVTSAQKNPTAFYLCASSSLSGRNSYNEQFFGPGTRLTVL.

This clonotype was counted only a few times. CDR3 sequence: CASSRDISSSYNSPLHF. The CDR3 nucleotides read TGCGCCAGCAGCCGGGACATCTCCAGCTCCTATAATTCACCCCTCCACTTT. The chain couples TRBV5-1 to TRBJ1-6; maybe TRBD1 (6 bases). The CDR3 extends over 17 amino acids. V was clipped by 4 bases and J by 0 bases, with 14 bases between them. In germline, CDR1 is SGHRS, CDR2 YFSETQ.

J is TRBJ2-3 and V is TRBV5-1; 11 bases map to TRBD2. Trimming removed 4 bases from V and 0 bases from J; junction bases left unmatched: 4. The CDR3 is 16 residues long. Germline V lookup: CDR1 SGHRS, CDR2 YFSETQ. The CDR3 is CASSMGLAASTDTQYF. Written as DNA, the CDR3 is TGCGCCAGCAGCATGGGACTAGCGGCTAGCACAGATACGCAGTATTTT. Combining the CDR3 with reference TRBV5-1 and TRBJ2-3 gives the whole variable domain KAGVTQTPRYLIKTRGQQVTLSCSPISGHRSVSWYQQTPGQGLQFLFEYFSETQRNKGNFPGRFSGRQFSNSRSEMNVSTLELGDSALYLCASSMGLAASTDTQYFGPGTRLTVL.

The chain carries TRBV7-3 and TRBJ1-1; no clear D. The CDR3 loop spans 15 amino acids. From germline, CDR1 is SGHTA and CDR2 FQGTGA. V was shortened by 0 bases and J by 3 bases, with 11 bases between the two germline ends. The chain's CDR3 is CASSLTGPSDTEAFF. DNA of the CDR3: TGTGCCAGCAGCTTAACAGGGCCTTCGGACACTGAAGCTTTCTTT.

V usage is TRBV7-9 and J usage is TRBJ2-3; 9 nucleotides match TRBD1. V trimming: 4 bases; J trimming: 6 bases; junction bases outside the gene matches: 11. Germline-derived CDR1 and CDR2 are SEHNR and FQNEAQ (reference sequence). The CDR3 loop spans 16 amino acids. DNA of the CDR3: TGTGCCAGCAGCTACCCTCCTGGACAGGGGACGGATACGCAGTATTTT. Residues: CASSYPPGQGTDTQYF.

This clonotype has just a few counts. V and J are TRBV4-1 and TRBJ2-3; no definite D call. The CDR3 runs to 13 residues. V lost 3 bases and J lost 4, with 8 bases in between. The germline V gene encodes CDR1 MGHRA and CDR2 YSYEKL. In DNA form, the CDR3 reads TGCGCCAGCAGCCAGACCCCGGCAGATACGCAGTATTTT. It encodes CASSQTPADTQYF.

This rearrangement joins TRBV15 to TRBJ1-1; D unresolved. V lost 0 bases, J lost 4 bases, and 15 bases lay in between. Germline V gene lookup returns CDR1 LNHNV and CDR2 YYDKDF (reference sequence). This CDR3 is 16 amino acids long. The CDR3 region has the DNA TGTGCCACCAGCAGAGATAGGGATCTGGGTGTCACTGAAGCTTTCTTT. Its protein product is CATSRDRDLGVTEAFF. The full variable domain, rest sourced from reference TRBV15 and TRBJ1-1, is DAMVIQNPRYQVTQFGKPVTLSCSQTLNHNVMYWYQQKSSQAPKLLFHYYDKDFNNEADTPDNFQSRRPNTSFCFLDIRSPGLGDTAMYLCATSRDRDLGVTEAFFGQGTRLTVV.

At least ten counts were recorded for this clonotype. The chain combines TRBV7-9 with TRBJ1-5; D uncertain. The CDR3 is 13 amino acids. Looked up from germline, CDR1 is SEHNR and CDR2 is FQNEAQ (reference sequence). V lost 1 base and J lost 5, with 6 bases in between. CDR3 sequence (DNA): TGTGCCAGCAGCTTAGAGACTTATCAGCCCCAGCATTTT. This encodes CASSLETYQPQHF.

The CDR3 DNA follows: TGTGCCAGCAGCCGTCAGTCCACTGAAAGGGATACGCAGTATTTT. Its protein is CASSRQSTERDTQYF. The chain couples TRBV5-6 to TRBJ2-3, with D unclear. The CDR3 consists of 15 residues. V was pared by 4 bases and J by 6 bases, with 18 bases between. The germline V gene encodes CDR1 SGHDT and CDR2 YYEEEE.

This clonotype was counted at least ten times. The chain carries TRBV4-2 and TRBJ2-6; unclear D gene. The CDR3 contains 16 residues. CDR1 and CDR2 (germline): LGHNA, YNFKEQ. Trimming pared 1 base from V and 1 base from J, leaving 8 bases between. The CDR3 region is CASSQGLESGANVLTF. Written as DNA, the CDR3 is TGTGCCAGCAGCCAAGGCTTGGAATCTGGGGCCAACGTCCTGACTTTC.

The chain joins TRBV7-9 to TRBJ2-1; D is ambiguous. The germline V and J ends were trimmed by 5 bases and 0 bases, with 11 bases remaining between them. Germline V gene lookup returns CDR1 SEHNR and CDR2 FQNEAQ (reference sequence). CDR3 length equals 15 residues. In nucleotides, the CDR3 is TGTGCCAGCAGCGGGCCTTCGAGCTCCTACAATGAGCAGTTCTTC. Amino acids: CASSGPSSSYNEQFF.